This T cell receptor (beta chain) is from a study of technical replicates of blood from a few donors (TCRdb year 2017). Measured from the cysteine to the phenylalanine, the CDR3 is 18 residues long. Only the CDR3 DNA stays, 54 bases, in frame from base 1. Trimming takes 0 bases off V and 3 bases off J; junction bases not matched to a gene: 12. According to the germline V gene, CDR1 reads LGHNA and CDR2 reads YNFKEQ. The library was made by the immunoSEQ multiplex PCR assay. TCRdb carries this immuneACCESS record with in-frame sequences only. Its versions omit some clonotypes, under half of them owing to an unresolved V gene in the studies checked, with the rest unexplained. For this sample the table gives approximately 65,000 clones, of which more than 85% were detected only once. Roughly 5% of the sample belongs to the ten largest clones. As to this clone: The antigen it recognizes is unknown. No much larger clone is present one base from it, and per-base qualities are unavailable.

The source is a human donor in good health. Some clones in this sample may be carry-over from other donors' samples. The chain joins TRBV4-2 to TRBJ2-7; TRBD2 matches 9 bases in the middle. Specimen: PBMCs. CDR3 region: CASSQEGGGGRAVYEQYF. The nucleotide sequence reads TGTGCCAGCAGCCAAGAAGGAGGGGGCGGGAGGGCCGTCTACGAGCAGTACTTC.